This T cell receptor (beta chain) was identified in a study of shared clonotypes between healthy human individuals. Findings and caveats of the study: Clonotypes shared by all four sorted-subset donors had higher generation probabilities than non-shared clonotypes.

The table came from immunoSEQ multiplex PCR; TCRdb's copy has only in-frame clones and leaves some out. The table has roughly 1,500,000 clones, approximately 98% seen once. The length of the CDR3 is 17 residues. The germline V gene encodes CDR1 KGHSH and CDR2 LQKENI. Trimming removed 3 bases from V and 2 bases from J, with 16 bases in between. Regarding this clone: The antigen is not known.

The sample was naive CD4+ T cells sorted from blood. Indicated subset: CD45RA+ positively selected. V usage is TRBV18 and J usage is TRBJ1-4; perhaps TRBD1 as D (6 bases). The sequence derives from a man aged 25-40 years in good health. The CDR3 here is CASSPAVPGVTNEKLFF. The CDR3 region has the DNA TGTGCCAGCTCACCCGCTGTCCCAGGGGTGACTAATGAAAAACTGTTTTTT.